This is a list of T cell receptor beta chains from one sample in a study of T cells in Graves' hyperthyroidism and ophthalmopathy. Each CDR3 protein gets one entry after TCRdb re-called the multiplex PCR reads with MiXCR. The table has fewer than 400,000 distinct CDR3 sequences, around 14% seen once. The sequenced sample consisted of blood. The receptors stem from a woman between 18 and 29 years old with Graves' hyperthyroidism that later progressed to Graves' ophthalmopathy. The CDR3 runs from the conserved cysteine through the conserved F or W. The D gene is left open where the match is weak. The size entry is marked missing in some rows and otherwise reads once, few, many or a size class.

DNA,CDR3,D,size,V,J
TGTGCCAGCAGCTTAGGCCACCGGGGGGACTACGAGCAGTACTTC,CASSLGHRGDYEQYF,TRBD2,NA,TRBV7-9,TRBJ2-7
TGTGCCAGCAGTTTCAGGACAGGGACCAACTATGGCTACACCTTC,CASSFRTGTNYGYTF,TRBD1,many,TRBV12-3/TRBV12-4,TRBJ1-2
TGCAGTGCAGGAGCCAGGCAGACGCACACAGATACGCAGTATTTT,CSAGARQTHTDTQYF,NA,few,TRBV20-1,TRBJ2-3
TGTGCCAGCACCCAGGGTTATGAGCAGTTCTTC,CASTQGYEQFF,NA,NA,TRBV28,TRBJ2-1
TGTGCCAGTAGTACTCGGAGGGATGCGGGGGAGCTGTTTTTT,CASSTRRDAGELFF,NA,NA,TRBV19,TRBJ2-2
TGTGCCAGCTCACACCGCTCGGGGACAGTAATCTACGAGCAGTACTTC,CASSHRSGTVIYEQYF,TRBD1,many,TRBV18,TRBJ2-7
TGTGCCAGCAGTGAGGCGGCTAGCGCTGTGGCAGATACGCAGTATTTT,CASSEAASAVADTQYF,NA,many,TRBV25-1,TRBJ2-3
TGCAGTGCCATCCCCCGGGACAGGGGCCTCTCCTACGAGCAGTACTTC,CSAIPRDRGLSYEQYF,TRBD1,many,TRBV20-1,TRBJ2-7
TGTGCCTGGAGCACCGGGACAGGGGAAGAGACCCAGTACTTC,CAWSTGTGEETQYF,TRBD1,once,TRBV30,TRBJ2-5
TGTGCCAGCAGCTTAGCCGACTATTCGGTGGACACAGATACGCAGTATTTT,CASSLADYSVDTDTQYF,NA,few,TRBV7-9,TRBJ2-3
TGCGCCAGCAGCTTCCGGACAGGAAGCTCCTACGAGCAGTACTTC,CASSFRTGSSYEQYF,TRBD1,many,TRBV5-1,TRBJ2-7
TGTGCCAGCAGTTACCTAGCGGGAGGGGACGAGCAGTACTTC,CASSYLAGGDEQYF,TRBD2,many,TRBV28,TRBJ2-7
TGCAGTGCCCAAGCGGGGTACACAGATACGCAGTATTTT,CSAQAGYTDTQYF,TRBD2,many,TRBV20-1,TRBJ2-3
TGTGCCAGCAGTGACGGATATGAGCAGTTCTTC,CASSDGYEQFF,NA,many,TRBV2,TRBJ2-1
TGTGCCAGCAGTGATCTATACAGCAATCAGCCCCAGCATTTT,CASSDLYSNQPQHF,NA,many,TRBV2,TRBJ1-5
TGTGCTAGCAGCCCGGACAGGGAAGACGAGCAGTACTTC,CASSPDREDEQYF,TRBD1,NA,TRBV7-7,TRBJ2-7
TGTGCCAGCAGTGGGACAGTAATTAACACCGGGGAGCTGTTTTTT,CASSGTVINTGELFF,TRBD1,many,TRBV28,TRBJ2-2
TGCGCCAGCAGTTCCTCGGGGGAAGGCACCGGGGAGCTGTTTTTT,CASSSSGEGTGELFF,NA,NA,TRBV28,TRBJ2-2
TGTGCCAGCAGTTCATATCCTCAAGGGCGCTCAGGGGGAAATTCACCCCTCCACTTT,CASSSYPQGRSGGNSPLHF,TRBD1,many,TRBV28,TRBJ1-6
TGCGCCAGCAGCCAAGATACCCCCTGGGGACTAGCGGGATCCGGGGAGCTGTTTTTT,CASSQDTPWGLAGSGELFF,TRBD2,few,TRBV4-3,TRBJ2-2
TGTGCCAGCCTAAGGTACAGGGGGCGGAACACTGAAGCTTTCTTT,CASLRYRGRNTEAFF,TRBD1,many,TRBV6-1,TRBJ1-1
TGCGCCAGCAGTTACAGGGACACCGGGGAGCTGTTTTTT,CASSYRDTGELFF,NA,many,TRBV5-1,TRBJ2-2
TGTGCCAGCAGTGGAGGGCAGGGCGACTACGAGCAGTACTTC,CASSGGQGDYEQYF,NA,few,TRBV25-1,TRBJ2-7
TGTGCCAGCGCCTCAGGGGGGGCCGGGGAGACCCAGTACTTC,CASASGGAGETQYF,NA,many,TRBV12-3/TRBV12-4,TRBJ2-5
TGTGCCAGCGCTTCGGACACCTACAATGAGCAGTTCTTC,CASASDTYNEQFF,NA,few,TRBV6-4,TRBJ2-1
TGTGCCAGCAGTTTATCGCTTTTCGGAACCGGGGAGCTGTTTTTT,CASSLSLFGTGELFF,NA,many,TRBV28,TRBJ2-2
TGTGCCTGGAGTCCTACGGACAGCTCGAACACTGAAGCTTTCTTT,CAWSPTDSSNTEAFF,NA,many,TRBV30,TRBJ1-1
TGTGCCAGCAGCTTTAGACGTTCTGGCGCGGGGTACGGAAATACGCAGTATTTT,CASSFRRSGAGYGNTQYF,NA,few,TRBV7-8,TRBJ2-3
TGTGCCAGCAGTGGCGGGGGTAGGTACGAGCAGTACTTC,CASSGGGRYEQYF,TRBD2,many,TRBV6-1,TRBJ2-7
TGTGCCAGCAGCAAAGGACAGGGAGGGCGCAATCAGCCCCAGCATTTT,CASSKGQGGRNQPQHF,TRBD1,NA,TRBV5-6,TRBJ1-5
TGTGCCAGCAGCTTCCCACTAGCGGGAGAGGCAGATACGCAGTATTTT,CASSFPLAGEADTQYF,TRBD2,few,TRBV11-2,TRBJ2-3
TGTGCCATCAGTGTTAAATTCGGGGGGGCCGAAGCTTTCTTT,CAISVKFGGAEAFF,NA,many,TRBV10-3,TRBJ1-1
TGCAGTGCTAGAGTTCTGCGGGAGGCCCCCTACGAGCAGTACTTC,CSARVLREAPYEQYF,TRBD2,NA,TRBV20-1,TRBJ2-7
TGTGCCAGCAGCAACCTACTCGGACAGGGGTCGGACACTGAAGCTTTCTTT,CASSNLLGQGSDTEAFF,TRBD1,NA,TRBV7-6,TRBJ1-1
TGCGCCAGCAGCACAGGACAGCGGTCAGAGACCCAGTACTTC,CASSTGQRSETQYF,NA,NA,TRBV5-1,TRBJ2-5
TGTGCCAGCAGTGATAGGCGGGAGGGCGAGCAGTACTTC,CASSDRREGEQYF,TRBD2,many,TRBV2,TRBJ2-7
TGTGCCAGCAGTCCCCCCGGGACTAGGAAAGAGACCCAGTACTTC,CASSPPGTRKETQYF,TRBD2,many,TRBV28,TRBJ2-5
TGCGCCAGCAGCTTGTCGGGACTCAAGGAACGAGGGGAGACCCAGTACTTC,CASSLSGLKERGETQYF,NA,few,TRBV5-1,TRBJ2-5
TGTGCCAGCGTAACAGGGGAAGGGGCCAACGTCCTGACTTTC,CASVTGEGANVLTF,TRBD1,many,TRBV2,TRBJ2-6
TGCAGTGCTAGAGGAGGTCGGGAGGCCGGGGAGCTGTTTTTT,CSARGGREAGELFF,TRBD2,NA,TRBV20-1,TRBJ2-2
TGTGCCAGCAGCTTAGGTGGGGGAGGGTCACCCCTCCACTTT,CASSLGGGGSPLHF,NA,NA,TRBV11-2,TRBJ1-6
TGTGCCACCAGTGATTACAGGGTTGGGCAGCCCCAGCATTTT,CATSDYRVGQPQHF,NA,few,TRBV24-1,TRBJ1-5
TGTGCCAGCAGTTCACCGGGACAGGGTTACGAAAAACTGTTTTTT,CASSSPGQGYEKLFF,TRBD1,many,TRBV28,TRBJ1-4
TGTGCCAGCAGGCCCATATCAACTAATGAAAAACTGTTTTTT,CASRPISTNEKLFF,NA,once,TRBV6-2/TRBV6-3,TRBJ1-4
TGTGCCACCGCACTAGCGAGGACCTACGAGCAGTACTTC,CATALARTYEQYF,TRBD2,many,TRBV27,TRBJ2-7
TGCAGTGCTAGAGATCAAGGGTCTGCCATGAACACTGAAGCTTTCTTT,CSARDQGSAMNTEAFF,NA,NA,TRBV20-1,TRBJ1-1
TGTGCCAGCAGTGAAGAAGCAGGGTTCTCTGGAAACACCATATATTTT,CASSEEAGFSGNTIYF,NA,few,TRBV2,TRBJ1-3